Here is one T cell receptor (beta chain) with its context. Its antigen remains unknown. Input for naive CD8 libraries was about 17,000 to 1,100,000 sorted cells; the RNA fraction used was 10%, 30% or 50%. The use of previously described methods and listed TCR primers produced the bulk TCR libraries. TCRdb analysed the PCR reads with MiXCR anew, one entry per CDR3 protein. The table shows about 630,000 distinct CDR3 sequences, with approximately 24% occurring only once. This entry comes from a study of molecular identifiers for immune sequencing clone quantification. Study outcomes and limitations: Clone sizes could be underestimated for highly expanded clones when identical TCR molecules share a barcode.

Germline CDR1 LGHNA, CDR2 YSLEER. The CDR3 extends over 17 amino acids. Losses at the gene ends were 0 bases for V and 6 bases for J; bases not matched to a gene: 6. This rearrangement joins TRBV4-3 to TRBJ1-6; 9 bases match TRBD1. Sequenced sample: naive CD8+ T cells from blood, with Jurkat cell RNA spiked in. Regarding subset: FACS-sorted CD8+CD4-CCR7+CD45RA+ naive T cells. The sequence was obtained from a human donor in good health. Some libraries in this study had Jurkat cell RNA spiked in. The CDR3 region is CASSQDRQGGSNSPLHF. Written as DNA, the CDR3 is TGCGCCAGCAGCCAAGACAGACAGGGGGGCAGTAATTCACCCCTCCACTTT.